The next 28 T cell receptor beta chains were all read from a single sample in a study of early T cells in non-severe SARS-CoV-2 infection. TCRdb analysed the 5' RACE reads with MiXCR anew, one entry per CDR3 protein. The data contain tens of thousands of distinct CDR3 sequences, roughly a fifth of them singletons. The sequences come from whole blood, collected at baseline. The receptors derive from an adult who was a healthcare worker with PCR-confirmed SARS-CoV-2 infection or an uninfected control (not recorded which).

The chain is built from TRBV12-3 or TRBV12-4 and TRBJ1-5; D is unclear. The CDR3 sequence is 14 residues long. Trimming removed 1 base from V and 1 base from J, with 5 bases in between. CDR3 sequence reads: CASSLGRSNQPQHF. CDR3 sequence (DNA): TGTGCCAGCAGTTTAGGACGGAGCAATCAGCCCCAGCATTTT.

This chain links TRBV4-1 with TRBJ1-5; a possible D gene is TRBD1 (6 bases). This CDR3 has 16 residues. Between the trimmed V and J ends, which lost 0 bases and 4 bases, there was a span of 13 bases. Germline CDR1 MGHRA, CDR2 YSYEKL. CDR3 coding DNA: TGCGCCAGCAGCCAAGATCGGGGGGGCCCAAATCAGCCCCAGCATTTT. This sequence encodes CASSQDRGGPNQPQHF.

This clonotype has only a few counts. The chain couples TRBV5-4 to TRBJ2-1, with 8 positions matching TRBD2. The CDR3 sequence is 19 residues long. Germline V gives CDR1 SGHNT, CDR2 YYREEE (reference sequence). The J segment lost 0 bases and the V segment lost 0 bases, leaving 11 bases of the junction unmatched. The CDR3 bases are TGTGCCAGCAGCTTGGCCGGACTAGCCTTTACCCCCTCCTACAATGAGCAGTTCTTC. This translates into CASSLAGLAFTPSYNEQFF.

This clonotype was seen only a few times. This chain joins TRBV12-3 or TRBV12-4 and TRBJ2-7; D is perhaps TRBD2 (6 bases). The CDR3 is 13 amino acids. Trimming took off 4 bases at V and 3 bases at J, with 10 bases between the two ends. This CDR3 reads CASSSAGHYEQYF. In DNA, the CDR3 is TGTGCCAGCAGTTCTGCGGGGCACTACGAGCAGTACTTC.

V usage is TRBV3-1 and J usage is TRBJ2-3; TRBD2 is a possible D gene (6 bases). Trimming cost V 5 bases and J 6 bases, with 18 bases left between them. The germline V gene encodes CDR1 LGHDT and CDR2 YNNKEL (reference sequence). CDR3 length: 15 residues. The CDR3 loop is CASSTRLVSLDTQYF. The CDR3 nucleotides read TGTGCCAGCAGCACTAGACTAGTCTCCTTGGATACGCAGTATTTT.

V is TRBV9 and J is TRBJ1-4; D is unresolved. The CDR3 covers 13 residues. The germline gives CDR1 SGDLS, CDR2 YYNGEE. With 6 bases removed from V and 5 bases from J, the gap between germline ends came to 11 bases. As DNA, the CDR3 is TGTGCCAGCACCGGGGAAAGGAATGAAAAACTGTTTTTT. Protein product: CASTGERNEKLFF.

The rearrangement uses TRBV3-1 and TRBJ2-1; TRBD2 might be the D (6 bases). CDR1 and CDR2 (germline): LGHDT, YNNKEL (reference sequence). V lost 3 bases to trimming and J lost 9 bases, with 9 bases between them. CDR3 length equals 12 residues. CDR3 in DNA: TGTGCCAGCAGCCAGGCGGGGATTGAGCAGTTCTTC. Translating gives CASSQAGIEQFF.

V gene TRBV5-1 combines with J gene TRBJ2-2; D may be TRBD1 or TRBD2 (5 bases each). Germline V lookup: CDR1 SGHRS, CDR2 YFSETQ. This CDR3 is built from 16 residues. V lost 4 bases and J 4 bases, leaving 17 bases between the germline ends. The CDR3 coding sequence is TGCGCCAGCAGCCCCACCGGGACCCCGGCCACCGGGGAGCTGTTTTTT. This gives the protein CASSPTGTPATGELFF.

The genes are TRBV2 and TRBJ2-1, with TRBD2 as a possible D gene (7 bases). Looked up from germline, CDR1 is SNHLY and CDR2 is FYNNEI. Trimming pared 7 bases from V and 2 bases from J, leaving 15 bases between. The CDR3 spans 15 residues. The CDR3: CASTGPGGTYNEQFF. Here the CDR3 DNA reads TGTGCCAGCACGGGTCCGGGGGGCACCTACAATGAGCAGTTCTTC.

This clonotype appeared a few times. The V gene is TRBV7-9, the J gene TRBJ2-3, with 9 nucleotides matching TRBD2. Trimming removed 2 bases from V and 4 bases from J; junction bases left unmatched: 13. The V gene's germline CDR1 is SEHNR and CDR2 FQNEAQ (reference sequence). This CDR3 is 18 amino acids long. The chain's CDR3 is CASSLWALGGGAADTQYF. In DNA form, the CDR3 reads TGTGCCAGCAGCTTATGGGCCCTTGGCGGGGGGGCGGCAGATACGCAGTATTTT.

This clonotype was seen a handful of times. V and J are TRBV6-5 and TRBJ2-7, with TRBD2 identical over 9 bases. With V trimmed by 6 bases and J by 0 bases, 6 bases remained unmatched. The germline gives CDR1 MNHEY, CDR2 SVGAGI. This CDR3 region has 15 residues. The CDR3 protein is CASSPLAGSSYEQYF. The CDR3 DNA sequence: TGTGCCAGCAGCCCGCTAGCGGGGAGCTCCTACGAGCAGTACTTC.

The chain combines TRBV5-1 with TRBJ2-5, with TRBD2 as a possible D gene (6 bases). V was cut by 3 bases and J by 2 bases, with 23 bases left in between. Germline assignment: CDR1 SGHRS and CDR2 YFSETQ. This CDR3 is 18 amino acids long. The CDR3 sequence is CASSSIPGTYAGQETQYF. CDR3 nucleotide sequence: TGCGCCAGCAGCTCAATACCGGGAACCTATGCGGGGCAAGAGACCCAGTACTTC.

This clonotype has a count of ten or more. The CDR3 DNA reads as TGTGCCATCAGTGAAGGCACTAGCGGCAATGAGCAGTTCTTC. Protein: CAISEGTSGNEQFF. The genes are TRBV10-3 and TRBJ2-1, with TRBD2 matching over 8 bases. CDR3 size: 14 residues. Germline V gene sequence: CDR1 ENHRY, CDR2 SYGVKD. After removal of 3 bases from V and 6 bases from J, the junction contained 4 bases not matched to a gene.

This clonotype was picked up a small number of times. The chain employs TRBV11-2 and TRBJ2-7; no clear D gene. Per germline, CDR1 SGHAT and CDR2 FQNNGV. The length of the CDR3 is 16 residues. Trimming left V 5 bases short and J 0 bases short, with 17 bases between. The CDR3 is CASSLGPDGRSYEQYF. The CDR3 DNA follows: TGTGCCAGCAGCCTAGGGCCCGACGGACGCTCCTACGAGCAGTACTTC.

Ten or more counts support this clonotype. At one end the junction does not follow the germline gene, possibly because of a read error. This chain uses TRBV3-1 with TRBJ2-1, with D possibly called TRBD1 or TRBD2 (5 bases each). The CDR3 is 16 amino acids. CDR1 LGHDT and CDR2 YNNKEL come from the germline V gene (reference sequence). In DNA, the CDR3 is TGTGCCAGCAGCGAAGATTACGGGGAAGGGGCCAATGAGCAGTTCTTC. This codes for CASSEDYGEGANEQFF.

This clonotype was picked up a small number of times. The chain uses TRBV5-4 and TRBJ2-1, with 9 bases lining up with TRBD2. CDR1 and CDR2 from the germline V gene are SGHNT and YYREEE (reference sequence). The CDR3 loop spans 15 amino acids. V was pared by 0 bases and J by 2 bases, with 0 bases of the junction left unmatched. CDR3 sequence: CASSLGLAAYNEQFF. The CDR3 DNA reads TGTGCCAGCAGCTTGGGACTAGCGGCCTACAATGAGCAGTTCTTC.

The table lists this clonotype with a few counts. The V call is TRBV5-1, the J call TRBJ2-5; D perhaps matches TRBD2 (5 bases). CDR1 and CDR2 (germline): SGHRS, YFSETQ. The V and J ends lost 2 bases and 5 bases respectively, with 13 bases between them. CDR3 length equals 14 residues. CDR3 in DNA: TGCGCCAGCAGCTTTGGCGAGGGAAGGGAGACCCAGTACTTC. It is translated as CASSFGEGRETQYF.

The rearrangement joins TRBV20-1 to TRBJ2-3; 9 positions match TRBD2. V shed 0 bases and J 3 bases; nucleotides not matched to a gene: 4. CDR1 is DFQATT, CDR2 SNEGSKA, per germline (reference sequence). The CDR3 loop spans 15 amino acids. The CDR3, as DNA: TGCAGTGCTAGAGAAATTAGCGGGGGAACAGATACGCAGTATTTT. It specifies CSAREISGGTDTQYF.

The J gene is TRBJ2-7, the V gene TRBV20-1; 7 positions agree with TRBD2. The V gene's germline CDR1 is DFQATT and CDR2 SNEGSKA (reference sequence). The CDR3 is 15 amino acids. V dropped 3 bases and J dropped 3; count of bases not matched to a gene: 11. The CDR3 spells CSASLGGGGDYEQYF. The CDR3 DNA follows: TGCAGTGCTAGTTTAGGAGGCGGGGGAGACTACGAGCAGTACTTC.

This chain uses TRBV20-1 with TRBJ2-1, with 8 bases lining up with TRBD2. Germline assignment: CDR1 DFQATT and CDR2 SNEGSKA (reference sequence). V dropped 3 bases and J dropped 10; count of bases not matched to a gene: 8. The CDR3 has 13 residues. Here the CDR3 DNA reads TGCAGTGCTAGCGGGGGGGTATTTGAGGAGCAGTTCTTC. As protein: CSASGGVFEEQFF.

The V gene is TRBV9, the J gene TRBJ2-7, with D tentatively TRBD2 (6 bases). Germline lookup yields CDR1 SGDLS and CDR2 YYNGEE. This CDR3 has 15 amino acids. The V gene lost 0 bases and the J gene lost 0 bases, with 10 bases spanning the gap. Here the CDR3 reads CASSVGHGGSYEQYF. The CDR3 bases are TGTGCCAGCAGCGTAGGGCACGGGGGCTCCTACGAGCAGTACTTC.

This clonotype was detected only a few times. The chain uses TRBV29-1 and TRBJ1-1, with D maybe TRBD1 (6 bases). Between the trimmed V and J ends, which lost 1 base and 6 bases, there was a span of 12 bases. The CDR3 spans 13 residues. Germline V gene data show CDR1 as SQVTM and CDR2 as ANQGSEA. DNA for the CDR3: TGCAGCGTTGAAGCTACAGGGAAGGCTGAAGCTTTCTTT. This translates into CSVEATGKAEAFF.

This clonotype showed up just a few times. V gene TRBV4-2 combines with J gene TRBJ2-3, with D hard to call. Germline-derived CDR1 and CDR2 are LGHNA and YNFKEQ. The V end was cut by 0 bases, the J end by 0 bases, with 4 bases between. The CDR3 is 14 residues long. CDR3 bases: TGTGCCAGCAGCCAAGAAATTAGCACAGATACGCAGTATTTT. Protein product: CASSQEISTDTQYF.

The chain has TRBV7-3 and TRBJ2-7; tentative D call: TRBD2 (5 bases). Looked up from germline, CDR1 is SGHTA and CDR2 is FQGTGA. V gave up 5 bases and J gave up 2 bases, with 19 bases separating them. The CDR3 has 16 amino acids. CDR3 in amino acids: CASSLLGGHDTYEQYF. For the CDR3, the DNA is TGTGCCAGCAGCCTCCTAGGAGGCCACGACACCTACGAGCAGTACTTC.

This clonotype showed up just once. The chain uses TRBV7-8 and TRBJ2-1, with 10 bases matching TRBD2. The CDR3 length is 15 residues. Germline V CDR1 and CDR2: SGHVS, FQNEAQ. Trimming took 4 bases from V and 9 from J; bases not matched to a gene: 9. CDR3 region: CASSSVSGGASEQFF. CDR3 bases: TGTGCCAGCAGCTCCGTAAGCGGGGGGGCCAGTGAGCAGTTCTTC.

The gene calls are TRBV27 and TRBJ1-6, with D maybe TRBD1 (5 bases). Trimming removed 5 bases from V and 9 bases from J, with 23 bases in between. Germline V gene sequence: CDR1 MNHEY, CDR2 SMNVEV (reference sequence). The CDR3 loop spans 17 amino acids. Here the CDR3 reads CASSRQPGQGIVSPLHF. For the CDR3, the DNA is TGTGCCAGCAGTCGCCAACCCGGCCAGGGTATTGTTTCACCCCTCCACTTT.

This chain links TRBV29-1 with TRBJ1-5, with a tentative D call TRBD1 (6 bases). The CDR3 is 14 amino acids. The V end was cut by 7 bases, the J end by 1 base, with 14 bases between. Germline V CDR1 and CDR2: SQVTM, ANQGSEA. The CDR3 DNA reads TGCAGCGGTACAGGGCCAAGGAGCAATCAGCCCCAGCATTTT. Amino acids: CSGTGPRSNQPQHF.

This chain links TRBV12-3 or TRBV12-4 with TRBJ1-1; tentatively, D is TRBD1 (5 bases). V was shortened by 5 bases and J by 1 base, with 11 bases between the two germline ends. This CDR3 has 14 residues. The DNA for the CDR3 is TGTGCCAGCAGTCGCAGGGCAACGAACACTGAAGCTTTCTTT. This encodes CASSRRATNTEAFF.